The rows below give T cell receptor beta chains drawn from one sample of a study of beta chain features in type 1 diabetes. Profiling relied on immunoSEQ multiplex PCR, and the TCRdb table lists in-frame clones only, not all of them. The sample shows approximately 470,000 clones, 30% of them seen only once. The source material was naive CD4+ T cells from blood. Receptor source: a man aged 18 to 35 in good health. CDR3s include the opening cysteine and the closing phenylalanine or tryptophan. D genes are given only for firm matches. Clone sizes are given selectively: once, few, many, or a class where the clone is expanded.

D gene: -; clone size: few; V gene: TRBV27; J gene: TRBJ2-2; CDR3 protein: CASSPQSGGELFF; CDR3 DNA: TGTGCCAGCAGTCCCCAGTCGGGCGGGGAGCTGTTTTTT
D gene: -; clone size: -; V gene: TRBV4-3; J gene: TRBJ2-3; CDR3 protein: CASSQGVGTDTQYF; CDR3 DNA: TGCGCCAGCAGCCAAGGCGTCGGCACAGATACGCAGTATTTT
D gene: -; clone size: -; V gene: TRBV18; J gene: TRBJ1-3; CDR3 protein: CASSPDLEYSGNTIYF; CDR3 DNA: TGTGCCAGCTCACCGGATTTGGAATACTCTGGAAACACCATATATTTT
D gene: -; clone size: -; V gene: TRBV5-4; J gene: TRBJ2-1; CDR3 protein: CASSLDGSSYNEQFF; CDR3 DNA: TGTGCCAGCAGCTTGGACGGGAGCTCCTACAATGAGCAGTTCTTC
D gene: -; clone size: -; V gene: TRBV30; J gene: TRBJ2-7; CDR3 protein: CAGSPSAYEQYF; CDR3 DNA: TGTGCCGGGTCGCCCAGCGCCTACGAGCAGTACTTC
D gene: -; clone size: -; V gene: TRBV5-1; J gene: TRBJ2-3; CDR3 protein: CASSFPSAAGTDTQYF; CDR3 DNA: TGCGCCAGCAGCTTCCCCTCAGCGGCTGGCACAGATACGCAGTATTTT
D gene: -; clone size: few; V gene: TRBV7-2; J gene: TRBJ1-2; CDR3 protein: CASSSQTYLGGYTF; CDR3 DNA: TGTGCCAGCAGCTCTCAGACCTACCTCGGCGGCTACACCTTC
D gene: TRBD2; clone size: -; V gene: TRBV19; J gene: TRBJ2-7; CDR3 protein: CASSIGLAGDEQYF; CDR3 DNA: TGTGCCAGTAGTATAGGACTAGCGGGAGATGAGCAGTACTTC
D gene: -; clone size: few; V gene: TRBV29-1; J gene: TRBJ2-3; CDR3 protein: CSVERAINTDTQYF; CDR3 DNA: TGCAGCGTTGAAAGGGCTATAAACACAGATACGCAGTATTTT
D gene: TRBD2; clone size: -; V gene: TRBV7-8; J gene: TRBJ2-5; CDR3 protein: CASRREGGQETQYF; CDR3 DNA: TGTGCCAGCCGGCGGGAGGGGGGCCAAGAGACCCAGTACTTC
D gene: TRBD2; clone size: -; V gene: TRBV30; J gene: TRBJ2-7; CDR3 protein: CAWSDWREGSYEQYF; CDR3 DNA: TGTGCCTGGAGTGATTGGAGGGAGGGGTCCTACGAGCAGTACTTC
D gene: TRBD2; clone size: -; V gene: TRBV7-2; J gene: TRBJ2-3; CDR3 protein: CASSPTSGDTDTQYF; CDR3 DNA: TGTGCCAGCAGCCCAACTAGCGGGGACACAGATACGCAGTATTTT
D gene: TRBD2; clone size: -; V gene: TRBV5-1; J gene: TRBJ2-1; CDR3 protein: CASSQGLAGFSYNEQFF; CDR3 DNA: TGCGCCAGCAGCCAAGGACTAGCGGGATTCTCCTACAATGAGCAGTTCTTC
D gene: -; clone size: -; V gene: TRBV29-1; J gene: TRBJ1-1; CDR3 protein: CSVDDRNTEAFF; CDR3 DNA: TGCAGCGTTGATGACAGAAACACTGAAGCTTTCTTT